This entry describes one TCR beta chain. Its antigen is undetermined. The sample belongs to a study of T cell responses to AZD1222 COVID-19 vaccine. As for the study in general: The analysis combined second doses at about 4 or about 12 weeks. Study-wide findings and caveats: Clonal diversity was possibly underestimated, and the donors were mostly white British, with more females. Among AZD1222 vaccinees, only six or seven were seropositive at baseline. Reportedly, nearly half of unique spike TCRs recognized epitopes outside B.1.351/B.1.1.7 mutations.

The CDR3 is 11 residues long. Germline V gene data show CDR1 as ENHRY and CDR2 as SYGVKD. With 4 bases removed from V and 3 bases from J, the gap between germline ends came to 2 bases. Libraries were prepared by immunoSEQ multiplex PCR; TCRdb keeps only in-frame clonotypes and omits some of them. The sample gives 93,000 or so clones, 75% to 95% of which show up once; about 41% is in the top ten. The sequencing used peripheral blood, collected on day 0 of AZD1222 vaccination. V gene TRBV10-3 combines with J gene TRBJ2-3, with D unresolved. This clonotype originated in an adult in good health. The DNA of the CDR3 is TGTGCCATCAGTGCGACAGATACGCAGTATTTT. Its translation: CAISATDTQYF.